This T cell receptor (beta chain) is from a study of cytomegalovirus exposure and HLA in healthy donors. Study outcomes and limitations: Analysis performed later found 15,000 or so TCR beta sequences associated with HLA alleles at 0.05 false discovery rate. In a later analysis, across HLA loci, associated TCR counts were highest for DRB1, lowest for HLA-C.

Germline V gene data show CDR1 as SGHTA and CDR2 as FQGTGA. CDR3 length: 15 residues. V lost 4 bases and J lost 3; bases outside the gene matches: 6. Turning to this clone: What it binds is not known.

The PCR made use of 60 Vbeta and 13 Jbeta primers. The authors' processing: Around 80 million unique TCR beta chains, roughly 11 million of them shared, were counted by a later analysis. The data were produced by immunoSEQ multiplex PCR, yet TCRdb's version contains in-frame clones alone and is incomplete. V and J calls and clone size are given by that table; D and trimming were obtained from the DNA. The table lists 77,000 or so clones, 60% to 85% of them singletons, with roughly 1.5% in the top ten. The chain joins TRBV7-3 to TRBJ2-1, with TRBD1 identical over 7 bases. The clonotype comes from a man in his forties or fifties in good health and CMV-seronegative. Sequenced sample: PBMCs. Here the CDR3 reads CASSSSGTVYNEQFF. For the CDR3, the DNA is TGTGCCAGCAGCTCTTCCGGGACAGTCTACAATGAGCAGTTCTTC. Together with reference TRBV7-3 and TRBJ2-1, the CDR3 gives the full variable domain: GAGVSQTPSNKVTEKGKYVELRCDPISGHTALYWYRQSLGQGPEFLIYFQGTGAADDSGLPNDRFFAVRPEGSVSTLKIQRTERGDSAVYLCASSSSGTVYNEQFFGPGTRLTVL.